These 12 T cell receptor beta chains share one sample of origin, sequenced in a study of blood T cell repertoires in COVID-19. Assay used: immunoSEQ multiplex PCR; TCRdb lists only in-frame clones, some missing. The sample includes about 260,000 clones, about 89% of them seen just once. Sequencing was carried out using peripheral blood. The receptors derive from a man between 40 and 49 years old who had recovered from COVID-19.

This rearrangement joins TRBV12-5 to TRBJ1-2; possible D gene TRBD1, 6 bases. Trimming took 3 bases from V and 8 from J, leaving 13 bases between them. Germline V gene sequence: CDR1 LGHNT, CDR2 FRNRAP. This CDR3 is 13 amino acids long. DNA of the CDR3: TGTGCTAGTGGTTTATCAGGGGAGAGAGGCTACACCTTC. It yields the protein CASGLSGERGYTF.

J is TRBJ1-1 and V is TRBV7-9; TRBD1 matches 8 bases. Germline CDR1 reads SEHNR; CDR2 reads FQNEAQ (reference sequence). V lost 6 bases to trimming and J lost 1 base; unmatched junction nucleotides: 10. The CDR3 runs 16 residues. DNA for the CDR3: TGTGCCAGCAGTCTACCCAACAGGGGGAGGAACACTGAAGCTTTCTTT. Its translation: CASSLPNRGRNTEAFF.

The chain is built from TRBV5-6 and TRBJ2-1; 12 bases map to TRBD1. This CDR3 comprises 15 residues. Trimming at V came to 0 bases and at J to 9 bases, leaving 4 bases not matched to a gene. Germline V gene data show CDR1 as SGHDT and CDR2 as YYEEEE. DNA of the CDR3: TGTGCCAGCAGCTTGGGGGACAGGGGGCAGGGTGAGCAGTTCTTC. Its protein product is CASSLGDRGQGEQFF.

The rearrangement joins TRBV7-2 to TRBJ1-1; D is unresolved. The CDR3 covers 13 residues. Trimming left V 1 base short and J 4 bases short, with 7 bases between. CDR1 is SGHTA, CDR2 FQGNSA, per germline. CDR3 in amino acids: CASSLGQITEAFF. The DNA of the CDR3 is TGTGCCAGCAGCTTAGGCCAGATCACTGAAGCTTTCTTT.

The V and J genes are TRBV2 and TRBJ1-2, with 7 bases matching TRBD1. Germline assignment: CDR1 SNHLY and CDR2 FYNNEI. The CDR3 is 12 residues long. Trimming took 6 bases from V and 6 from J; bases not matched to a gene: 4. The CDR3, as DNA: TGTGCCAGCAGGGAGGGGGCGGATGGCTACACCTTC. As protein: CASREGADGYTF.

This sequence joins TRBV6-2 or TRBV6-3 and TRBJ2-5, with D hard to call. Trimming left V 2 bases short and J 5 bases short, with 9 bases between. CDR3 length: 13 residues. Germline V lookup: CDR1 MNHEY, CDR2 SVGEGT. This chain's CDR3 is CASSYARRETQYF. CDR3 DNA: TGTGCCAGCAGTTACGCCAGGCGCGAGACCCAGTACTTC.

V is TRBV6-1 and J is TRBJ2-7; D perhaps matches TRBD2 (5 bases). CDR3 length equals 16 residues. Trimming removed 1 base from V and 4 bases from J, with 17 bases in between. Germline V gene lookup returns CDR1 MNHNS and CDR2 SASEGT. In DNA form, the CDR3 reads TGTGCCAGCAGTGAAGAGTTCGCTAGCCTTCCGTACGAGCAGTACTTC. It encodes CASSEEFASLPYEQYF.

In its sample, this clone was seen once. V gene TRBV5-6 combines with J gene TRBJ1-5, with D possibly matching TRBD1 (6 bases). The germline V and J ends were trimmed by 0 bases and 7 bases, with 14 bases remaining between them. Germline V gives CDR1 SGHDT, CDR2 YYEEEE. The CDR3 runs 15 residues. The CDR3 nucleotides read TGTGCCAGCAGCTTGGCGGGGGGCGCCCGGCAGCCCCAGCATTTT. This sequence encodes CASSLAGGARQPQHF.

The CDR3 protein is CASSSGTGQREQYF. CDR3 DNA: TGTGCCAGCAGCTCCGGGACAGGGCAGAGGGAGCAGTACTTC. This rearrangement joins TRBV7-9 to TRBJ2-7, with TRBD1 matching 9 bases. V lost 4 bases, J lost 7 bases, and 8 bases stayed unmatched. CDR1 and CDR2 (germline): SEHNR, FQNEAQ (reference sequence). The CDR3 runs 14 residues.

V gene TRBV7-2 combines with J gene TRBJ2-7; D is unclear. The V gene's germline CDR1 is SGHTA and CDR2 FQGNSA. Trimming left V 2 bases short and J 1 base short, with 9 bases between. CDR3 length: 14 amino acids. The CDR3 sequence is CASSLIASSYEQYF. The CDR3 DNA reads as TGTGCCAGCAGCTTAATCGCCAGTTCCTACGAGCAGTACTTC. Filled out from reference TRBV7-2 and TRBJ2-7, the complete variable domain reads GAGVSQSPSNKVTEKGKDVELRCDPISGHTALYWYRQSLGQGLEFLIYFQGNSAPDKSGLPSDRFSAERTGGSVSTLTIQRTQQEDSAVYLCASSLIASSYEQYFGPGTRLTVT.

The chain carries TRBV13 and TRBJ2-7, with 10 bases lining up with TRBD2. V lost 5 bases and J lost 3; bases outside the gene matches: 19. Germline CDR1 and CDR2: PRHDT and FYEKMQ (reference sequence). This CDR3 spans 19 amino acids. The CDR3 loop is CASSPQGAKRLAGYYEQYF. Here the CDR3 DNA reads TGTGCCAGCAGCCCGCAGGGGGCAAAGCGACTAGCGGGCTACTACGAGCAGTACTTC. The full variable domain, its missing parts supplied by reference TRBV13 and TRBJ2-7, is AAGVIQSPRHLIKEKRETATLKCYPIPRHDTVYWYQQGPGQDPQFLISFYEKMQSDKGSIPDRFSAQQFSDYHSELNMSSLELGDSALYFCASSPQGAKRLAGYYEQYFGPGTRLTVT.

The chain employs TRBV14 and TRBJ2-7; TRBD2 matches at 8 bases. Germline V gene sequence: CDR1 SGHDN, CDR2 FVKESK. This CDR3 has 16 residues. V shed 0 bases, J shed 1 base, and the junction held 5 bases outside the gene matches. CDR3 nucleotide sequence: TGTGCCAGCAGCCAAGATGGAACGGGAGGGTCCTACGAGCAGTACTTC. Amino acid sequence: CASSQDGTGGSYEQYF.